This T cell receptor (beta chain) was identified in a study of tumor and adjacent non-tumor tissue in lung cancer. The wider study: Patients were aged about 30 to 85, roughly nine men and about five women, stage I to III.

A modified ARM-PCR protocol with three rounds of nested PCR amplified TCRbeta. TCRdb recomputed calls from the multiplex PCR reads with MiXCR, one row per CDR3 protein. The sample yields under 250,000 distinct CDR3 sequences, 70% to 75% seen once. The table lists this clonotype with a count of one. One junction end does not reproduce the germline sequence, and a read error may be involved. The CDR3 consists of 14 residues. This sample's RNA came from whole unsorted tissue. Chemotherapy-naive patients with new lung cancer underwent thoracic surgery in China, August–late 2014. The chain uses TRBV12-3 or TRBV12-4 and TRBJ2-1, with D perhaps being TRBD1 or TRBD2 (5 bases each). Specimen: lung tumor tissue. This TCR was recovered from a man in his sixties with non-small cell lung cancer. For the CDR3, the DNA is TGTGCCTGCAGTAAACGGGACGGATACAATGAGCAGTTCTTC. Translation: CACSKRDGYNEQFF.